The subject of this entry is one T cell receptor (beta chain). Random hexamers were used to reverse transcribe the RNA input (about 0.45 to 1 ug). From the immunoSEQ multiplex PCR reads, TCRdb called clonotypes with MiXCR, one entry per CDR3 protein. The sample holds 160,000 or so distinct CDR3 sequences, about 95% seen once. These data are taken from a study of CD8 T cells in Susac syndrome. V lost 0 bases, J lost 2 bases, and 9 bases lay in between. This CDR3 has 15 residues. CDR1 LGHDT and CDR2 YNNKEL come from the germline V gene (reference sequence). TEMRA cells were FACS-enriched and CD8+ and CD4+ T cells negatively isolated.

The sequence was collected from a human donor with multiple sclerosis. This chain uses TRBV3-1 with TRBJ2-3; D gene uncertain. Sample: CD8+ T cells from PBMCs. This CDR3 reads CASSQDLDPTDTQYF. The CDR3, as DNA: TGTGCCAGCAGCCAAGATTTAGACCCCACAGATACGCAGTATTTT.